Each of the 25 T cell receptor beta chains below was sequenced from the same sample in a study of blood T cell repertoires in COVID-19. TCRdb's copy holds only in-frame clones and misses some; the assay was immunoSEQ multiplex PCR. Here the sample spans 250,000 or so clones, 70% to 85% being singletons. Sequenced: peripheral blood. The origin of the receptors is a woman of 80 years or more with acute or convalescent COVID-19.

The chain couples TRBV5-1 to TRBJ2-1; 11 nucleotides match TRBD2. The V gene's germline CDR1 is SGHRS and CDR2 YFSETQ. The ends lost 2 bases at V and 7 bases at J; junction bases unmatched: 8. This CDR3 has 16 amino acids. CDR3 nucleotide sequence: TGCGCCAGCAGCTTCTCTACTAGCGGGAGTGGAAATGAGCAGTTCTTC. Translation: CASSFSTSGSGNEQFF.

The chain's CDR3 is CASSEEPGQGEKLFF. DNA for the CDR3: TGTGCCAGCAGTGAGGAACCGGGACAGGGCGAAAAACTGTTTTTT. The chain is built from TRBV2 and TRBJ1-4; 9 bases are shared with TRBD1. V gave up 3 bases and J gave up 8 bases; unmatched junction bases: 7. Germline values: CDR1 SNHLY, CDR2 FYNNEI. The CDR3 contains 15 residues.

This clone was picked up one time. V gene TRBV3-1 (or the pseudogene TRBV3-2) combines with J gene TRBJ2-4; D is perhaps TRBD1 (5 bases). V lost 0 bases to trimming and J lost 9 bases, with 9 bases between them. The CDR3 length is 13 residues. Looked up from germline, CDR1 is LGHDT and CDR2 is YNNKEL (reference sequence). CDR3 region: CASSQDRGSIQYF. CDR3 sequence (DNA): TGTGCCAGCAGCCAAGATAGGGGTAGCATTCAGTACTTC.

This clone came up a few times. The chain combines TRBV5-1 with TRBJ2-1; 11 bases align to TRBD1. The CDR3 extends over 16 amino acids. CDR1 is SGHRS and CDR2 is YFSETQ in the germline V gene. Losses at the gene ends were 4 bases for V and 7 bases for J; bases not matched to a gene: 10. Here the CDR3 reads CASSGRTGGFVNEQFF. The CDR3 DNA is TGCGCCAGCAGCGGCCGGACAGGGGGCTTTGTAAATGAGCAGTTCTTC. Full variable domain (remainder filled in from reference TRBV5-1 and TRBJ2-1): KAGVTQTPRYLIKTRGQQVTLSCSPISGHRSVSWYQQTPGQGLQFLFEYFSETQRNKGNFPGRFSGRQFSNSRSEMNVSTLELGDSALYLCASSGRTGGFVNEQFFGPGTRLTVL.

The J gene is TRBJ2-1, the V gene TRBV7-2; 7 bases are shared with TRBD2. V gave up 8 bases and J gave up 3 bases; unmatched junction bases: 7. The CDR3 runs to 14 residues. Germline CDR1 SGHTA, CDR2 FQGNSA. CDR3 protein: CASGVGGGYNEQFF. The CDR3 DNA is TGTGCCAGCGGTGTGGGGGGGGGCTACAATGAGCAGTTCTTC.

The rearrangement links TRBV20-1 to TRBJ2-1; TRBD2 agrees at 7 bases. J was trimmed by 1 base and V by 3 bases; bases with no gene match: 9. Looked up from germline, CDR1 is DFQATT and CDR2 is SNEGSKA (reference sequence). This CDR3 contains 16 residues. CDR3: CSASLRGRGSYNEQFF. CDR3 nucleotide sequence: TGCAGTGCTAGTCTCCGAGGGCGGGGGTCCTACAATGAGCAGTTCTTC.

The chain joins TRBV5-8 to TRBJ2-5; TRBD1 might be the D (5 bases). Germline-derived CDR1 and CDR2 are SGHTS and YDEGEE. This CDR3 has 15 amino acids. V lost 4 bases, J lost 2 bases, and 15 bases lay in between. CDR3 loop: CASSPRRGAQETQYF. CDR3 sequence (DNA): TGTGCCAGCAGCCCCCGTCGTGGGGCACAAGAGACCCAGTACTTC.

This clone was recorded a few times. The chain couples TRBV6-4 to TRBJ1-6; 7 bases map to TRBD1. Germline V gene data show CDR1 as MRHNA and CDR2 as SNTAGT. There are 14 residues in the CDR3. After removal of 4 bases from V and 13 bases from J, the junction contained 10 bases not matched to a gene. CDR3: CASSVDRAKGPLHF. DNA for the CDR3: TGTGCCAGCAGTGTTGACAGGGCCAAGGGCCCCCTCCACTTT.

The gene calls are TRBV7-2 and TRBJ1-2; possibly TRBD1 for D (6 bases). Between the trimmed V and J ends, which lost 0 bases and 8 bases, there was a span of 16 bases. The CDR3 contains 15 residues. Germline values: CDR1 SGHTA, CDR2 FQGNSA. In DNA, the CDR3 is TGTGCCAGCAGCTTAGCGATGCAGGGGCTGGGCGGCTACACCTTC. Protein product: CASSLAMQGLGGYTF. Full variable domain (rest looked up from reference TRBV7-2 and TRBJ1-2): GAGVSQSPSNKVTEKGKDVELRCDPISGHTALYWYRQSLGQGLEFLIYFQGNSAPDKSGLPSDRFSAERTGGSVSTLTIQRTQQEDSAVYLCASSLAMQGLGGYTFGSGTRLTVV.

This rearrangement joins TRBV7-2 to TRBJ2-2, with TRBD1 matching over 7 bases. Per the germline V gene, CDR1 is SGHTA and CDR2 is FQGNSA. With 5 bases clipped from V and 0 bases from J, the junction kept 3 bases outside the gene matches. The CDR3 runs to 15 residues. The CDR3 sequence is CASSADRANTGELFF. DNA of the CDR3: TGTGCCAGCAGCGCCGACAGGGCGAACACCGGGGAGCTGTTTTTT.

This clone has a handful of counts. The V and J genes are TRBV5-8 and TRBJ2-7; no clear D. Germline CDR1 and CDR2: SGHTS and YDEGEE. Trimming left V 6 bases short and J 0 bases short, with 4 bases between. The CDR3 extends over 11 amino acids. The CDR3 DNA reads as TGTGCCAGCACCTACTCCTACGAGCAGTACTTC. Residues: CASTYSYEQYF. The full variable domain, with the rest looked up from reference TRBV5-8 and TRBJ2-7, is EAGVTQSPTHLIKTRGQQATLRCSPISGHTSVYWYQQALGLGLQFLLWYDEGEERNRGNFPPRFSGRQFPNYSSELNVNALELEDSALYLCASTYSYEQYFGPGTRLTVT.

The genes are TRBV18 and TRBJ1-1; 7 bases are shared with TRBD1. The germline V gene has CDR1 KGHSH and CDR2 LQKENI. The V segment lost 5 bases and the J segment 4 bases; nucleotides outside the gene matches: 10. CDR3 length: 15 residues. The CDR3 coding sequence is TGTGCCAGCTCATGGACAAACAGGGGCGGCACTGAAGCTTTCTTT. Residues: CASSWTNRGGTEAFF.

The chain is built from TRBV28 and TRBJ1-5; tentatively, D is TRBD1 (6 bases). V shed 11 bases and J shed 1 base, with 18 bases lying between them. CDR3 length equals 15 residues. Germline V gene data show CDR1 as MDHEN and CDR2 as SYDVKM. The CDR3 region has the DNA TGTGCCTCACGCCCGGGGGGCCACAGCAATCAGCCCCAGCATTTT. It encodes CASRPGGHSNQPQHF.

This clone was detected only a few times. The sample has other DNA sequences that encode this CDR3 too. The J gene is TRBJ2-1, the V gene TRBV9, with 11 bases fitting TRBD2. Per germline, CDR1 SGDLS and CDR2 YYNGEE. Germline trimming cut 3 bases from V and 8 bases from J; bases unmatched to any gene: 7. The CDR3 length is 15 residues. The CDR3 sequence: CASSAGLAGGDEQFF. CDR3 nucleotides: TGTGCCAGCAGCGCAGGACTAGCGGGTGGGGATGAGCAGTTCTTC.

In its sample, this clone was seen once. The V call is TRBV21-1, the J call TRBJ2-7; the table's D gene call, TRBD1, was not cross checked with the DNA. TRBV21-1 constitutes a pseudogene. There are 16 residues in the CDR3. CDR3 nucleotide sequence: TGTGCCAGCAGCAAAGTGGAGACAGGCCAGGGGGACGAGCAGTACTTC. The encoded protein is CASSKVETGQGDEQYF.

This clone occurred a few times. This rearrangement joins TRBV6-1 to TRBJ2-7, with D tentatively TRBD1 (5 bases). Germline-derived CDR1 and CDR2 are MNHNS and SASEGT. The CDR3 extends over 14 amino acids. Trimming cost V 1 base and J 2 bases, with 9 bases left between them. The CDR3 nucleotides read TGTGCCAGCAGTGAAGGGGCAGGGCCCTACGAGCAGTACTTC. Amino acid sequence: CASSEGAGPYEQYF.

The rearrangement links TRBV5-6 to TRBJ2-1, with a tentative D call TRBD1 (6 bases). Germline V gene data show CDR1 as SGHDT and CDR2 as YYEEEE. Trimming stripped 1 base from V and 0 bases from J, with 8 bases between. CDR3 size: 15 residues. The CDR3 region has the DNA TGTGCCAGCAGCTTGCAGGGGAGCTCCTACAATGAGCAGTTCTTC. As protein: CASSLQGSSYNEQFF.

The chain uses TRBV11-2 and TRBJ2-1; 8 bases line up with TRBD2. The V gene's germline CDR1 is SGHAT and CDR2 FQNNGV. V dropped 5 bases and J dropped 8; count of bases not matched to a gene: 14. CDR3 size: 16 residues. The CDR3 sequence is CASSQRTSGRGDEQFF. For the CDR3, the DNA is TGTGCCAGCAGCCAGCGGACCAGCGGGAGAGGGGATGAGCAGTTCTTC.

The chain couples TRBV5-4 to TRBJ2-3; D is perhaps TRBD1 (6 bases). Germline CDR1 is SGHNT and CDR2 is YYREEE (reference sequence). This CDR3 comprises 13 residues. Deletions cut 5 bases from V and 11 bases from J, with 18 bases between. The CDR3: CASSRTGLGRQYF. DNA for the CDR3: TGTGCCAGCAGTCGAACAGGGTTAGGCCGGCAGTATTTT.

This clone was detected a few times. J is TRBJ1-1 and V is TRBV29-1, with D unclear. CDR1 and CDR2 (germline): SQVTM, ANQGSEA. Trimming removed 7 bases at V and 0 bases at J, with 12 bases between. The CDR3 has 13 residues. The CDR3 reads CSAANSLNTEAFF. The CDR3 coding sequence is TGCAGCGCCGCCAACAGCTTGAACACTGAAGCTTTCTTT.

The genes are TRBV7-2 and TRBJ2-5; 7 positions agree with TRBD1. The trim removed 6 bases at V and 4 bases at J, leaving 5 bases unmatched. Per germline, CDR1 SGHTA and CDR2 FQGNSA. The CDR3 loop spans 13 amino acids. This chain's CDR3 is CASSHDRVETQYF. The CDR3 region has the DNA TGTGCCAGCAGTCATGACAGGGTAGAGACCCAGTACTTC.

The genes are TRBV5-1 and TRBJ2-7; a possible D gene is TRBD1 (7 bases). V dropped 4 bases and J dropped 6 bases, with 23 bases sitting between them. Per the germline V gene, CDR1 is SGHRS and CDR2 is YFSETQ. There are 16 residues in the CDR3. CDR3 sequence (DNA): TGCGCCAGCAGCCTAGCCCCGACAGGGAGGTCTGGCGAGCAGTACTTC. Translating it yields CASSLAPTGRSGEQYF.

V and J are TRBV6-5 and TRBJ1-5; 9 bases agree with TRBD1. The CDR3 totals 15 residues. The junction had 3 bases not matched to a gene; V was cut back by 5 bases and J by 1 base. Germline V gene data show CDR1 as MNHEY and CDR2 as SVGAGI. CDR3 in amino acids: CASSTDRGSNQPQHF. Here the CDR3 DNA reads TGTGCCAGCAGTACGGACAGGGGAAGCAATCAGCCCCAGCATTTT.

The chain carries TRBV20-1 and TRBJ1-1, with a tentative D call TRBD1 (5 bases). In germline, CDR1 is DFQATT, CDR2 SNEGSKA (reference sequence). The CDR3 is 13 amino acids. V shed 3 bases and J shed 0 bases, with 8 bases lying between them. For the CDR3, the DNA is TGCAGTGCTAGTCAGGGAATGAACACTGAAGCTTTCTTT. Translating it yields CSASQGMNTEAFF.

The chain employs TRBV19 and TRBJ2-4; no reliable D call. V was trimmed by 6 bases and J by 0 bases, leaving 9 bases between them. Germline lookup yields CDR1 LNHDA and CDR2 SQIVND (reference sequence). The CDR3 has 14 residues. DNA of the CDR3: TGTGCCAGTAGAAGTGAGAGAGCCAAAAACATTCAGTACTTC. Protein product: CASRSERAKNIQYF. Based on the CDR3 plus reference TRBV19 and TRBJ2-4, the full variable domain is DGGITQSPKYLFRKEGQNVTLSCEQNLNHDAMYWYRQDPGQGLRLIYYSQIVNDFQKGDIAEGYSVSREKKESFPLTVTSAQKNPTAFYLCASRSERAKNIQYFGAGTRLSVL.